The 25 T cell receptor beta chains presented below share a single source sample, sequenced in a study of technical replicates of blood from a handful of donors. TCRdb's copy holds only in-frame clones and misses some; the assay was immunoSEQ multiplex PCR. The profile shows 85,000 to 95,000 clones, roughly 95% of them singletons. Sequencing used T cells isolated from PBMCs. The receptor source for this set is a human donor in good health.

V and J are TRBV19 and TRBJ1-2; 9 bases map to TRBD1. The CDR3 is 13 amino acids. V trimming: 3 bases; J trimming: 7 bases; junction bases outside the gene matches: 3. Germline V gene lookup returns CDR1 LNHDA and CDR2 SQIVND (reference sequence). The CDR3 sequence is CASSITGGSGYTF. CDR3 nucleotide sequence: TGTGCCAGTAGTATTACAGGGGGCAGTGGCTACACCTTC.

V and J are TRBV7-3 and TRBJ2-3, with 7 bases matching TRBD2. V lost 5 bases and J lost 3; bases outside the gene matches: 5. CDR3 length equals 14 residues. Germline lookup yields CDR1 SGHTA and CDR2 FQGTGA. The CDR3: CASSPGLVTDTQYF. In nucleotides, the CDR3 is TGTGCCAGCAGCCCCGGACTAGTAACAGATACGCAGTATTTT.

In DNA form, the CDR3 reads TGTGCCAGCAGTTACTCCGAAGCCTCAGGAAGCTACACCTTC. This sequence encodes CASSYSEASGSYTF. The V call is TRBV6-5, the J call TRBJ1-2; D call uncertain. Germline V CDR1 and CDR2: MNHEY, SVGAGI. CDR3 length equals 14 residues. Trimming shortened V by 0 bases and J by 9 bases, and 14 bases separated the two germline ends.

In nucleotides, the CDR3 is TGTGCCAGCAGTGAAGAATGGACAGGAACTTCCTACGAGCAGTACTTC. Translating it yields CASSEEWTGTSYEQYF. This chain joins TRBV6-1 and TRBJ2-7; 7 nucleotides agree with TRBD1. CDR1 and CDR2 (germline): MNHNS, SASEGT. The CDR3 has 16 residues. V trimming: 1 base; J trimming: 1 base; junction bases outside the gene matches: 7.

The chain uses TRBV10-3 and TRBJ1-1; 9 nucleotides agree with TRBD1. The V segment lost 7 bases and the J segment 4 bases; nucleotides outside the gene matches: 7. CDR1 ENHRY and CDR2 SYGVKD come from the germline V gene. The CDR3 length is 14 residues. This CDR3 reads CAINRGTGFTEAFF. In DNA form, the CDR3 reads TGTGCCATCAACCGGGGGACAGGGTTCACTGAAGCTTTCTTT.

The chain recombines TRBV4-3 with TRBJ2-2; no clear D gene. This CDR3 has 13 amino acids. Germline CDR1 reads LGHNA; CDR2 reads YSLEER. Trimming removed 4 bases at V and 6 bases at J, with 9 bases between. CDR3 coding DNA: TGCGCCAGCAGCCTCTGGAGCGCCGGGGAGCTGTTTTTT. This sequence encodes CASSLWSAGELFF.

This chain links TRBV4-2 with TRBJ2-1, with 9 bases that match TRBD2. This CDR3 has 18 residues. CDR1 LGHNA and CDR2 YNFKEQ come from the germline V gene. V was clipped by 4 bases and J by 0 bases; unmatched bases: 10. Here the CDR3 DNA reads TGTGCCAGCAGCCCTACCGGACTAGCGCGTAGCTCCTACAATGAGCAGTTCTTC. It specifies CASSPTGLARSSYNEQFF.

The chain couples TRBV15 to TRBJ1-2; D perhaps matches TRBD1 (6 bases). V was pared by 4 bases and J by 2 bases, with 8 bases between. CDR1 and CDR2 from the germline V gene are LNHNV and YYDKDF (reference sequence). There are 13 residues in the CDR3. CDR3 sequence reads: CATSTQGNYGYTF. CDR3 nucleotide sequence: TGTGCCACCAGCACCCAGGGGAACTATGGCTACACCTTC. Filled out from reference TRBV15 and TRBJ1-2, the complete variable domain reads DAMVIQNPRYQVTQFGKPVTLSCSQTLNHNVMYWYQQKSSQAPKLLFHYYDKDFNNEADTPDNFQSRRPNTSFCFLDIRSPGLGDTAMYLCATSTQGNYGYTFGSGTRLTVV.

This chain joins TRBV6-5 and TRBJ2-1; 12 nucleotides line up with TRBD2. Germline lookup yields CDR1 MNHEY and CDR2 SVGAGI. CDR3 length equals 14 residues. Losses at the gene ends were 4 bases for V and 6 bases for J; bases not matched to a gene: 1. In nucleotides, the CDR3 is TGTGCCAGCAGTTTGGGACTAGCGGGCAATGAGCAGTTCTTC. This sequence encodes CASSLGLAGNEQFF.

V is TRBV4-1 and J is TRBJ2-5; 11 nucleotides align to TRBD1. Trimming removed 2 bases from V and 1 base from J; junction bases left unmatched: 6. CDR3 length equals 17 residues. Germline CDR1 and CDR2: MGHRA and YSYEKL. The CDR3 protein is CASSQNPGTGGQETQYF. CDR3 coding DNA: TGCGCCAGCAGCCAAAACCCCGGGACAGGGGGCCAAGAGACCCAGTACTTC.

The rearrangement links TRBV18 to TRBJ1-1; D call uncertain. CDR1 is KGHSH, CDR2 LQKENI, per germline. CDR3 length: 14 amino acids. Trimming removed 4 bases from V and 1 base from J, with 10 bases in between. In DNA, the CDR3 is TGTGCCAGCTCACTCTCAACCGGGAACACTGAAGCTTTCTTT. Translating it yields CASSLSTGNTEAFF.

V usage is TRBV30 and J usage is TRBJ2-7, with no clear D. V lost 2 bases and J lost 6, with 8 bases in between. Germline-derived CDR1 and CDR2 are GTSNPN and SVGIG (reference sequence). The CDR3 length is 11 residues. The CDR3 region has the DNA TGTGCCTGGAGTCCGTCGGTCGAGCAGTACTTC. This gives the protein CAWSPSVEQYF.

The gene calls are TRBV4-2 and TRBJ1-2; 8 bases fit TRBD1. CDR3 size: 13 residues. Germline-derived CDR1 and CDR2 are LGHNA and YNFKEQ. V dropped 1 base and J dropped 7; count of bases not matched to a gene: 2. The chain's CDR3 is CASSQGQGFGYTF. DNA of the CDR3: TGTGCCAGCAGCCAAGGACAGGGGTTTGGCTACACCTTC.

The chain uses TRBV18 and TRBJ1-1; TRBD1 matches 7 bases. Trimming took 3 bases from V and 6 from J; bases not matched to a gene: 7. Germline assignment: CDR1 KGHSH and CDR2 LQKENI. This CDR3 comprises 14 residues. In nucleotides, the CDR3 is TGTGCCAGCTCACCGGGACAGACGTCCCCTGAAGCTTTCTTT. Protein sequence: CASSPGQTSPEAFF. Full variable domain (missing parts from reference TRBV18 and TRBJ1-1): NAGVMQNPRHLVRRRGQEARLRCSPMKGHSHVYWYRQLPEEGLKFMVYLQKENIIDESGMPKERFSAEFPKEGPSILRIQQVVRGDSAAYFCASSPGQTSPEAFFGQGTRLTVV.

This rearrangement joins TRBV6-1 to TRBJ1-2; the match to TRBD1 covers 10 bases. This CDR3 spans 14 amino acids. V lost 1 base, J lost 8 bases, and 4 bases stayed unmatched. CDR1 MNHNS and CDR2 SASEGT come from the germline V gene. CDR3 region: CASSEGGTGDGYTF. The DNA of the CDR3 is TGTGCCAGCAGTGAAGGTGGGACAGGGGACGGCTACACCTTC.

V gene TRBV7-9 combines with J gene TRBJ2-7; no clear D. This CDR3 region has 11 residues. The germline V and J ends were trimmed by 5 bases and 3 bases, with 5 bases remaining between them. Germline V gene sequence: CDR1 SEHNR, CDR2 FQNEAQ (reference sequence). CDR3 sequence: CASSQVYEQYF. The CDR3, as DNA: TGTGCCAGCAGCCAGGTCTACGAGCAGTACTTC.

The genes are TRBV28 and TRBJ2-1; D not resolved. The CDR3 extends over 13 amino acids. Germline CDR1 MDHEN, CDR2 SYDVKM. With 3 bases removed from V and 9 bases from J, the gap between germline ends came to 12 bases. The CDR3 nucleotides are TGTGCCAGCAGTTTTGTAGAGCTAGGTGAGCAGTTCTTC. Its protein is CASSFVELGEQFF.

The chain is built from TRBV6-6 and TRBJ1-2; D perhaps matches TRBD1 (6 bases). Per the germline V gene, CDR1 is MNHNY and CDR2 is SVGAGI (reference sequence). The CDR3 is 14 amino acids. The V and J ends lost 2 bases and 4 bases respectively, with 11 bases between them. The CDR3 is CASSYQGGGYGYTF. The DNA of the CDR3 is TGTGCCAGCAGTTACCAGGGAGGGGGCTATGGCTACACCTTC.

The V and J genes are TRBV7-9 and TRBJ1-5; 8 positions match TRBD1. CDR1 and CDR2 (germline): SEHNR, FQNEAQ (reference sequence). The V segment lost 2 bases and the J segment 6 bases; nucleotides outside the gene matches: 3. CDR3 length equals 14 residues. The CDR3 sequence is CASSLSGGIQPQHF. CDR3 DNA sequence: TGTGCCAGCAGCTTATCAGGGGGCATTCAGCCCCAGCATTTT.

A single count supports this clone. The chain joins TRBV28 to TRBJ2-7, with TRBD1 as a possible D gene (5 bases). The CDR3 sequence is 14 residues long. Trimming cost V 3 bases and J 4 bases, with 13 bases left between them. The germline gives CDR1 MDHEN, CDR2 SYDVKM. The CDR3 coding sequence is TGTGCCAGCAGTTTCTATCAGGGTACATACGAGCAGTACTTC. It codes for CASSFYQGTYEQYF.

The chain couples TRBV5-4 to TRBJ2-3; D not resolved. Trimming left V 0 bases short and J 4 bases short, with 6 bases between. The CDR3 spans 13 residues. Germline CDR1 reads SGHNT; CDR2 reads YYREEE (reference sequence). CDR3 loop: CASSLVGADTQYF. Written as DNA, the CDR3 is TGTGCCAGCAGCTTGGTAGGAGCAGATACGCAGTATTTT.

This sequence joins TRBV29-1 and TRBJ2-6; 11 bases agree with TRBD2. The junction had 8 bases not matched to a gene; V was cut back by 7 bases and J by 3 bases. This CDR3 is 16 amino acids long. CDR1 and CDR2 from the germline V gene are SQVTM and ANQGSEA. The CDR3 DNA follows: TGCAGCGCCGAAGGGCTAGCGGGAGGTGGGGCCAACGTCCTGACTTTC. It is translated as CSAEGLAGGGANVLTF.

The V gene is TRBV7-2, the J gene TRBJ1-1; weak D call: TRBD1 (5 bases). The germline V and J ends were trimmed by 1 base and 1 base, with 10 bases remaining between them. CDR3 length: 15 residues. Germline CDR1 reads SGHTA; CDR2 reads FQGNSA. For the CDR3, the DNA is TGTGCCAGCAGCTTAGGATTAGGGGAGAACACTGAAGCTTTCTTT. Amino acids: CASSLGLGENTEAFF.

The count of this clone is one. The J gene is TRBJ1-4, the V gene TRBV27; no clear D. Germline CDR1 reads MNHEY; CDR2 reads SMNVEV (reference sequence). The CDR3 is 13 residues long. V was pared by 7 bases and J by 5 bases, with 11 bases between. The CDR3 protein is CASMGIKNEKLFF. The CDR3 DNA sequence: TGTGCCAGCATGGGCATAAAGAATGAAAAACTGTTTTTT.

The chain couples TRBV4-1 to TRBJ2-7; 8 bases map to TRBD1. Germline CDR1 is MGHRA and CDR2 is YSYEKL. The CDR3 totals 14 residues. V lost 1 base and J lost 3; bases outside the gene matches: 2. The CDR3 spells CASSQAQGVYEQYF. CDR3 in DNA: TGCGCCAGCAGCCAAGCACAGGGGGTCTACGAGCAGTACTTC.